The 24 T cell receptor beta chains below were found in one sample sequenced in a study of long-term antiretroviral therapy in people with HIV. Runs used v3.0 of the immunoSEQ assay and were done at survey level. Produced via immunoSEQ multiplex PCR; TCRdb's table is partial and in-frame only. The sample holds 34,000 or so clones; 94% are singletons and the top ten take around 3.8%. Sequencing was performed on unsorted PBMCs, taken about 5.1 years after starting antiretroviral therapy. The receptors were sampled from a woman aged 45-59 years with HIV.

The V gene is TRBV5-1, the J gene TRBJ2-3; 8 bases fit TRBD2. Germline CDR1 is SGHRS and CDR2 is YFSETQ. The CDR3 loop spans 16 amino acids. Trimming took 0 bases from V and 1 from J; bases not matched to a gene: 4. As DNA, the CDR3 is TGCGCCAGCAGCTTGGCAGCGGGGGCCGGCACAGATACGCAGTATTTT. It specifies CASSLAAGAGTDTQYF.

This rearrangement joins TRBV5-1 to TRBJ2-3; no clear D. V dropped 2 bases and J dropped 2 bases, with 9 bases sitting between them. CDR1 is SGHRS and CDR2 is YFSETQ in the germline V gene. There are 14 residues in the CDR3. CDR3: CASSFANPTDTQYF. The CDR3 region has the DNA TGCGCCAGCAGCTTTGCTAACCCCACAGATACGCAGTATTTT.

This clone appeared a single time. This chain connects TRBV15 to TRBJ2-5; D not resolved. V was clipped by 0 bases and J by 3 bases, with 8 bases between them. This CDR3 comprises 14 residues. The germline gives CDR1 LNHNV, CDR2 YYDKDF (reference sequence). CDR3 sequence: CATSRDLSKETQYF. The CDR3 DNA follows: TGTGCCACCAGCAGAGATCTAAGCAAAGAGACCCAGTACTTC.

The rearrangement links TRBV4-1 to TRBJ2-2, with 7 bases matching TRBD1. V lost 1 base, J lost 1 base, and 9 bases stayed unmatched. The V gene's germline CDR1 is MGHRA and CDR2 YSYEKL. The CDR3 sequence is 18 residues long. CDR3 sequence: CASSQGRLRQGNTGELFF. CDR3 coding DNA: TGCGCCAGCAGCCAAGGACGCTTACGACAGGGGAACACCGGGGAGCTGTTTTTT.

The chain is built from TRBV5-1 and TRBJ1-2; 8 nucleotides match TRBD1. The CDR3 is made up of 14 amino acids. Germline CDR1 reads SGHRS; CDR2 reads YFSETQ. The V gene end was trimmed by 0 bases and the J gene end by 6 bases; junction bases not matched to a gene: 4. The CDR3 DNA reads as TGCGCCAGCAGCTTGGGGACAGGGATGAATGGCTACACCTTC. Amino acid sequence: CASSLGTGMNGYTF.

The chain is built from TRBV18 and TRBJ2-7; D unclear. Germline assignment: CDR1 KGHSH and CDR2 LQKENI. The V end was cut by 3 bases, the J end by 7 bases, with 13 bases between. The length of the CDR3 is 13 residues. This CDR3 reads CASSPSVLGEQYF. The CDR3 DNA sequence: TGTGCCAGCTCACCCTCGGTCCTTGGGGAGCAGTACTTC.

This rearrangement joins TRBV11-2 to TRBJ2-1; 12 bases are shared with TRBD1. This CDR3 is built from 16 residues. With V trimmed by 4 bases and J by 12 bases, 13 bases remained unmatched. Germline V lookup: CDR1 SGHAT, CDR2 FQNNGV. CDR3: CASSSTGTGGSIGQFF. The CDR3 nucleotides are TGTGCCAGCAGCTCCACCGGGACAGGGGGCAGTATAGGGCAGTTCTTC.

The chain combines TRBV2 with TRBJ1-5; D is ambiguous. Per the germline V gene, CDR1 is SNHLY and CDR2 is FYNNEI. Trimming took 3 bases from V and 11 from J, leaving 11 bases between them. The CDR3 sequence is 12 residues long. As DNA, the CDR3 is TGTGCCAGCAGTGAGGCACCGTTGTCCCAGCATTTT. Its translation is CASSEAPLSQHF.

The chain joins TRBV5-4 to TRBJ2-3; tentatively, D is TRBD2 (6 bases). V lost 4 bases to trimming and J lost 1 base, with 13 bases between them. CDR1 is SGHNT and CDR2 is YYREEE in the germline V gene (reference sequence). The CDR3 sequence is 15 residues long. The CDR3 spells CASSPGTPGTDTQYF. Written as DNA, the CDR3 is TGTGCCAGCAGCCCGGGGACTCCTGGCACAGATACGCAGTATTTT. Full variable domain (missing parts from reference TRBV5-4 and TRBJ2-3): ETGVTQSPTHLIKTRGQQVTLRCSSQSGHNTVSWYQQALGQGPQFIFQYYREEENGRGNFPPRFSGLQFPNYSSELNVNALELDDSALYLCASSPGTPGTDTQYFGPGTRLTVL.

This chain joins TRBV21-1 and TRBJ2-1; TRBD2 is the table's D call, not checked against the DNA. TRBV21-1 constitutes a pseudogene. This CDR3 comprises 17 residues. The CDR3 DNA sequence: TGTGCCAGCAGCAAAGAAGATAGCCACATCACCTACAATGAGCAGTTCTTC. It codes for CASSKEDSHITYNEQFF.

V and J are TRBV10-3 and TRBJ2-1; D is ambiguous. The CDR3 sequence is 12 residues long. CDR1 is ENHRY and CDR2 is SYGVKD in the germline V gene. Deletions cut 6 bases from V and 5 bases from J, with 8 bases between. The CDR3 nucleotides are TGTGCCATCAGGGAGAATAACAATGAGCAGTTCTTC. Translated: CAIRENNNEQFF.

With regard to this clone: An end of the junction differs from the germline gene, which may be a read error. This chain joins TRBV6-4 and TRBJ2-7; D not resolved. CDR3 size: 10 residues. The germline CDR1 and CDR2 sequences are MRHNA and SNTAGT. Here the CDR3 reads CANAEPRSNF. The CDR3 DNA follows: TGTGCCAACGCCGAACCACGCTCGAACTTC.

The chain employs TRBV10-3 and TRBJ2-7; 7 nucleotides match TRBD1. CDR3 length: 13 amino acids. Trimming took 6 bases from V and 2 from J; bases not matched to a gene: 4. CDR1 and CDR2 from the germline V gene are ENHRY and SYGVKD. For the CDR3, the DNA is TGTGCCATCAGAACAGGGGTAACCTACGAGCAGTACTTC. Encoded protein: CAIRTGVTYEQYF.

This sequence joins TRBV29-1 and TRBJ1-1; the D is unclear. The CDR3 is 11 residues long. Germline assignment: CDR1 SQVTM and CDR2 ANQGSEA. The V end was cut by 4 bases, the J end by 5 bases, with 8 bases between. DNA of the CDR3: TGCAGCGTTGCCGGGCCTACTGAAGCTTTCTTT. This codes for CSVAGPTEAFF.

V gene TRBV2 combines with J gene TRBJ2-1, with 11 bases that match TRBD2. The CDR3 sequence is 15 residues long. Germline CDR1 and CDR2: SNHLY and FYNNEI. Losses at the gene ends were 4 bases for V and 4 bases for J; bases not matched to a gene: 3. CDR3 protein: CASSGLAGGYNEQFF. The CDR3 region has the DNA TGTGCCAGCAGTGGCCTAGCGGGGGGTTACAATGAGCAGTTCTTC.

The chain is built from TRBV5-6 and TRBJ1-5; no definite D call. This CDR3 is 15 amino acids long. The V gene's germline CDR1 is SGHDT and CDR2 YYEEEE. V lost 0 bases, J lost 7 bases, and 14 bases lay in between. The CDR3 sequence: CASSLGQKPGQPQHF. The CDR3 DNA reads TGTGCCAGCAGCTTGGGTCAGAAGCCCGGGCAGCCCCAGCATTTT.

The chain uses TRBV11-2 and TRBJ2-5; 7 bases map to TRBD1. V lost 8 bases to trimming and J lost 0 bases; unmatched junction nucleotides: 3. CDR3 length: 13 residues. The V gene's germline CDR1 is SGHAT and CDR2 FQNNGV. CDR3 residues: CASSRGHQETQYF. CDR3 coding DNA: TGTGCCAGCTCTAGGGGGCACCAAGAGACCCAGTACTTC.

The genes are TRBV5-6 and TRBJ1-6; the D gene is possibly TRBD1 (5 bases). This CDR3 has 14 residues. The germline CDR1 and CDR2 sequences are SGHDT and YYEEEE. V was clipped by 2 bases and J by 9 bases, with 12 bases between them. The CDR3: CASSFSTGVSPLHF. The CDR3 DNA is TGTGCCAGCAGCTTTTCAACGGGGGTTTCACCCCTCCACTTT. Supplemented by reference TRBV5-6 and TRBJ1-6, the full variable domain reads DAGVTQSPTHLIKTRGQQVTLRCSPKSGHDTVSWYQQALGQGPQFIFQYYEEEERQRGNFPDRFSGHQFPNYSSELNVNALLLGDSALYLCASSFSTGVSPLHFGNGTRLTVT.

This clone appeared once. The V call is TRBV6-6, the J call TRBJ1-5; tentative D call: TRBD1 (5 bases). The CDR3 length is 16 residues. The ends were cut back, 0 bases at V and 0 bases at J, with 9 bases in the middle. Germline CDR1 MNHNY, CDR2 SVGAGI (reference sequence). DNA for the CDR3: TGTGCCAGCAGTTACTCGCGAGGGGCTAGCAATCAGCCCCAGCATTTT. This gives the protein CASSYSRGASNQPQHF.

The rearrangement joins TRBV5-4 to TRBJ2-5, with D uncertain. This CDR3 comprises 14 residues. From germline, CDR1 is SGHNT and CDR2 YYREEE (reference sequence). The V and J ends lost 2 bases and 5 bases respectively, with 13 bases between them. This chain's CDR3 is CASSLAIGGETQYF. Written as DNA, the CDR3 is TGTGCCAGCAGCTTAGCAATAGGTGGGGAGACCCAGTACTTC.

A single count supports this clone. This chain links TRBV19 with TRBJ1-6; perhaps TRBD1 as D (5 bases). Germline V CDR1 and CDR2: LNHDA, SQIVND (reference sequence). The CDR3 extends over 14 amino acids. Trimming left V 6 bases short and J 6 bases short, with 12 bases between. CDR3 region: CASRTGPLNSPLHF. Written as DNA, the CDR3 is TGTGCCAGTAGGACGGGACCGCTTAATTCACCCCTCCACTTT. Filled out from reference TRBV19 and TRBJ1-6, the complete variable domain reads DGGITQSPKYLFRKEGQNVTLSCEQNLNHDAMYWYRQDPGQGLRLIYYSQIVNDFQKGDIAEGYSVSREKKESFPLTVTSAQKNPTAFYLCASRTGPLNSPLHFGNGTRLTVT.

V is TRBV6-5 and J is TRBJ1-3, with D uncertain. Trimming cost V 6 bases and J 2 bases, with 5 bases left between them. The CDR3 has 12 amino acids. Germline CDR1 is MNHEY and CDR2 is SVGAGI. CDR3 region: CASRSTGNTIYF. CDR3 in DNA: TGTGCCAGCAGAAGTACTGGAAACACCATATATTTT.

The gene calls are TRBV2 and TRBJ2-3; a possible D gene is TRBD2 (7 bases). Per the germline V gene, CDR1 is SNHLY and CDR2 is FYNNEI. The CDR3 has 17 amino acids. The ends were cut back, 7 bases at V and 0 bases at J, with 20 bases in the middle. CDR3 nucleotides: TGTGCCAGCATATGGACGGGGGGCCGGACGAGCACAGATACGCAGTATTTT. Translation: CASIWTGGRTSTDTQYF.

The rearrangement links TRBV5-6 to TRBJ2-2; TRBD1 agrees at 8 bases. Per the germline V gene, CDR1 is SGHDT and CDR2 is YYEEEE. The V and J ends lost 0 bases and 6 bases, in that order; junction bases with no gene match: 4. This CDR3 comprises 15 residues. This CDR3 is CASSLADRAPGELFF. CDR3 DNA sequence: TGTGCCAGCAGCTTGGCGGACAGGGCCCCCGGGGAGCTGTTTTTT.